Below, one T cell receptor beta chain is given with its context. The data originate from a study of shared clonotypes between healthy human individuals. Germline CDR1 SGHNT, CDR2 YYREEE (reference sequence). This CDR3 region has 14 residues. V trimming: 3 bases; J trimming: 8 bases; junction bases outside the gene matches: 9. This table comes from immunoSEQ multiplex PCR, and its TCRdb copy is limited to in-frame clones, with some not included. The sample includes about 2.4 million clones, 93% of them seen just once. Sequenced sample: naive CD4+ T cells from PBMCs. The sample's subset: CD45RA+ positively selected. This TCR was recovered from a man aged 18 to 30 in good health. Some clones in this sample may be carry-over from other donors' samples. The gene calls are TRBV5-4 and TRBJ1-2, with TRBD1 matching over 8 bases. The DNA for the CDR3 is TGTGCCAGCAGCTCCTCGACAGGGGAAGGCGGCTACACCTTC. This codes for CASSSSTGEGGYTF.